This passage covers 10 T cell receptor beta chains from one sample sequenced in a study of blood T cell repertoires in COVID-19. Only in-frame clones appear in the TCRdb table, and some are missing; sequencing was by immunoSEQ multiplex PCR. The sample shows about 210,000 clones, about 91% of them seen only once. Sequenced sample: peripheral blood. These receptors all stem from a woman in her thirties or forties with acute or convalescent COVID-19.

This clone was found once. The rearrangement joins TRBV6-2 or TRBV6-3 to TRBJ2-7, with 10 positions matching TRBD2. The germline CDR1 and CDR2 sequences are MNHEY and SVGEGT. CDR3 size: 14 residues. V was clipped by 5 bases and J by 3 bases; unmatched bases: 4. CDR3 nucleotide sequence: TGTGCCAGCAGTGCTAGCGGGGGCCGCTACGAGCAGTACGTC. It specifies CASSASGGRYEQYV.

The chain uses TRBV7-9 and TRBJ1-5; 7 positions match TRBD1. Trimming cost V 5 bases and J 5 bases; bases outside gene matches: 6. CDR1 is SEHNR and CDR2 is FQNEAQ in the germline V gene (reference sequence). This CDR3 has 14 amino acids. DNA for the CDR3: TGTGCCAGCAGCAAAAGACAGGGCGATCAGCCCCAGCATTTT. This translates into CASSKRQGDQPQHF.

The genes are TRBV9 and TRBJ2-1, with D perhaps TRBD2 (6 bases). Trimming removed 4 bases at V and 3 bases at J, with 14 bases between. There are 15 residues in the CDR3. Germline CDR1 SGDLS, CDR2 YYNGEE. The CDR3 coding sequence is TGTGCCAGCAGCCCAGTTGGGGGGAACTACAATGAGCAGTTCTTC. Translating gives CASSPVGGNYNEQFF.

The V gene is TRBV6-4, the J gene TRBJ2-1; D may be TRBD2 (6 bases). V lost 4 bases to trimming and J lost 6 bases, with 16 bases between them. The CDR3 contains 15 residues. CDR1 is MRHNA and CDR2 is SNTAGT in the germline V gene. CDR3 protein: CASSALGGLTNEQFF. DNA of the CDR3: TGTGCCAGCAGTGCCCTCGGGGGTCTCACCAATGAGCAGTTCTTC.

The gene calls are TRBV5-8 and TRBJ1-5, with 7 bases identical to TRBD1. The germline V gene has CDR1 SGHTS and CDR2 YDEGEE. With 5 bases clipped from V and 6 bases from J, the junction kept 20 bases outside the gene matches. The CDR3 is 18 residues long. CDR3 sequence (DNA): TGTGCCAGCAGATACACCCCGACAGGGTTCTTTAGGGGTCAGCCCCAGCATTTT. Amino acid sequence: CASRYTPTGFFRGQPQHF.

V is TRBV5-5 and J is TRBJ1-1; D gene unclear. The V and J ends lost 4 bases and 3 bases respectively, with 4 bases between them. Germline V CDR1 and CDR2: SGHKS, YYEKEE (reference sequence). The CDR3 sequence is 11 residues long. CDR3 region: CASSRDTEAFF. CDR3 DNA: TGTGCCAGCAGCCGGGACACTGAAGCTTTCTTT.

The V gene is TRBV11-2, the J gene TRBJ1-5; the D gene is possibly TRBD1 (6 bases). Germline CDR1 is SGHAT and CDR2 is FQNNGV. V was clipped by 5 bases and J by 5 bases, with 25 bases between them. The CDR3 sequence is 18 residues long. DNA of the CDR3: TGTGCCAGCAGCCTAACAGGGCCAGACGAACTAACTGATCAGCCCCAGCATTTT. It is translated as CASSLTGPDELTDQPQHF.

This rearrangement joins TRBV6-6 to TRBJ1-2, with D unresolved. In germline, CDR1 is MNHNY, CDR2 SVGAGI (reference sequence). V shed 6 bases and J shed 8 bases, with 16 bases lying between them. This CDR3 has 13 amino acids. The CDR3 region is CASRPPGTGGYTF. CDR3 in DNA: TGTGCCAGCAGACCCCCGGGAACCGGAGGCTACACCTTC.

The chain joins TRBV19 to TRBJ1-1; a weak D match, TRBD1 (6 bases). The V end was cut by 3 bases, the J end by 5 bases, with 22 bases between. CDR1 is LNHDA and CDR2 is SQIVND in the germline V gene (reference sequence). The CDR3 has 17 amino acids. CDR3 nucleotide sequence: TGTGCCAGTAGTATGAGCGTGGGACACCGCTTTGGGACTGAAGCTTTCTTT. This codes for CASSMSVGHRFGTEAFF.

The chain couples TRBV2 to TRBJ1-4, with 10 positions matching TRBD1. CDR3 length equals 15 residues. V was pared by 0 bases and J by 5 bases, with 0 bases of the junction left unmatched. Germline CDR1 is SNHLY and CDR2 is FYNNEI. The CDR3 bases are TGTGCCAGCAGTGAAGCGGGACAGGGGAATGAAAAACTGTTTTTT. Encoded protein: CASSEAGQGNEKLFF.